The TCR beta chain described here comes from a study of cytomegalovirus exposure and HLA in healthy donors. The study, taken as a whole, reports: V- and J-gene trimming of TCR beta was linked (in a later analysis) to a missense DCLRE1C variant. With further analysis later on, most CMV-associated TCR beta chains appeared HLA-restricted.

Concerning this clone itself: The antigen remains unidentified.

Trimming stripped 0 bases from V and 3 bases from J, with 15 bases between. The CDR3 is 17 residues long. Germline CDR1 and CDR2: SGHNT and YYREEE (reference sequence). Primers: 60 Vbeta forward and 13 Jbeta reverse. Assay: immunoSEQ multiplex PCR; the TCRdb copy retains only in-frame clones and omits some. This sample yields approximately 150,000 clones, of which roughly three quarters are seen a single time; roughly 7.3% belongs to the top ten. This chain joins TRBV5-4 and TRBJ2-2, with a weak D call TRBD1 (5 bases). The receptor was isolated from a male donor in good health and CMV-seropositive. The specimen was PBMCs. In DNA form, the CDR3 reads TGTGCCAGCAGCTTGGCCCTCACGAGCAGGGACACCGGGGAGCTGTTTTTT. It translates to CASSLALTSRDTGELFF.